Detailed here is one TCR beta chain. This sample stems from a study of blood T cell repertoires in COVID-19. Method: immunoSEQ multiplex PCR; TCRdb's copy keeps in-frame clones and lacks some. The sample lists roughly 390,000 clones, approximately 89% occurring once. Trimming removed 0 bases from V and 5 bases from J, with 7 bases in between. Germline loops: CDR1 LGHDT, CDR2 YNNKEL (reference sequence). The CDR3 extends over 13 amino acids. This clonotype originated in a woman aged 25 to 39 with COVID-19, enrolled during active disease. The chain uses TRBV3-1 (or the pseudogene TRBV3-2) and TRBJ1-1; D is uncertain. The source material was peripheral blood. CDR3 sequence reads: CASSQDFGTEAFF. CDR3 bases: TGTGCCAGCAGCCAAGATTTCGGGACTGAAGCTTTCTTT.